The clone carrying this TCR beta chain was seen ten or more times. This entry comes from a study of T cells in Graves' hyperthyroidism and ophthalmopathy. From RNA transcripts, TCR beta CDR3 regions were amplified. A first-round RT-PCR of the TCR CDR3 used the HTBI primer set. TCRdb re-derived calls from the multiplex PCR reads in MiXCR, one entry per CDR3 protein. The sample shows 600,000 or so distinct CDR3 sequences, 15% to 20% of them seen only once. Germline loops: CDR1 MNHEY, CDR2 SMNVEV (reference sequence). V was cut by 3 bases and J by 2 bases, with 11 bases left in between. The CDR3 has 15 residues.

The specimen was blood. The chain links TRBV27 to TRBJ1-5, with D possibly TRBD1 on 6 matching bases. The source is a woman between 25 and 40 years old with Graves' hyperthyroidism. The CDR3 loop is CASSFRGIGNQPQHF. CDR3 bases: TGTGCCAGCAGTTTTAGGGGGATTGGCAATCAGCCCCAGCATTTT.